The sequence of this TCR beta chain was determined in a study of T-cell reconstitution after alpha-beta-depleted transplantation in children. Trimming shortened V by 5 bases and J by 1 base, and 10 bases separated the two germline ends. The CDR3 covers 14 residues. This clonotype has just a few counts. Unique molecular identifiers were incorporated into the prepared TCRbeta library. Each CDR3 protein is one row after TCRdb ran MiXCR on the PCR reads. The table records more than 450,000 distinct CDR3 sequences, about 17% of them present only once. The sequenced sample was PBMCs from the stem cell graft donor, obtained from the stem cell graft. This rearrangement joins TRBV12-3 or TRBV12-4 to TRBJ2-3; possibly TRBD2 for D (6 bases). This clonotype originated in a human donor who donated a stem cell graft to a child with acute lymphoblastic leukemia. The CDR3 loop is CASSEDYGTDTQYF. In DNA form, the CDR3 reads TGTGCCAGCAGTGAGGACTATGGCACAGATACGCAGTATTTT.